This T cell receptor beta chain was recorded in a study of immune heterogeneity within non-small cell lung tumors (dated by TCRdb to the late 2010s). The study in broad terms: Histology comprised several squamous cell carcinomas, roughly ten non-squamous carcinomas and 1 tumor not otherwise specified. The study combined whole-exome sequencing, RNA-seq and TCR beta repertoire sequencing of multiple spatially distinct regions from each NSCLC tumor to examine intratumoral immune heterogeneity. Transcriptome data were available for just roughly 40 loci from about a dozen patients, whereas TCR repertoire analysis spanned about 60 tumor loci from approximately 15 patients. Neoantigen binding to each patient's HLA alleles was predicted with netMHCpan-3.0 for mutant peptides of 8 to 11 amino acids. Beyond this particular receptor, the publication reports: Identical dominant CDR3B clonotypes recurred across loci within a patient, yet different tumor locations also harbored unique high-frequency clones. High-frequency TCR beta clonotypes were largely distinct between individual patients. A moderate positive correlation (R 0.3 to 0.35), which was statistically significant, linked local T-cell repertoire clonality to local tumor mutational burden.

In its sample, this clonotype was seen a few times. Its antigen remains unidentified. Per-nucleotide qualities are absent, and no much larger clonotype sits a single base away. Taken from cysteine to phenylalanine, the CDR3 has 14 residues. The sequence is cut down to CDR3 DNA, 42 bases in frame from base 1. At the junction V is shortened by 5 bases and J by 2 bases; bases outside the gene matches: 6. The germline V gene sets CDR1 to MNHNS and CDR2 to SASEGT. For the TCR template, genomic DNA was extracted from bulk tumor tissue, and approximately 540 ng of gDNA was amplified for each sample. During surgery, multiple biopsies were taken from each primary tumor and placed as far apart as possible within the tumor mass. The study cohort was described as untreated, and patients were newly diagnosed NSCLC cases undergoing curative surgery. The donor group was made up of 15 newly diagnosed non-small cell lung cancer patients undergoing surgery with curative intent. Two independent pathologists examined the resected tumor masses. Sequencing was performed only on DNA and RNA samples of high quality.

The TCR beta CDR3 region was amplified with a multiplex PCR system, in which a first round of nine to eleven cycles was run using 32 V-gene forward and 13 J-gene reverse primers. First-round PCR used a QIAGEN Multiplex PCR Kit, and primer sequences were filed in Chinese patent CN105087789A. Illumina universal primers were added in a second PCR round performed with the Phusion High-Fidelity PCR Kit. Paired-end sequencing of TCR libraries was carried out on the Illumina HiSeq X Ten platform at a read length of 151 bp. As for the authors' bioinformatics: Cutadapt removed reads without multiplex PCR primers, PEAR merged read pairs, and MiXCR with default settings called CDR3 regions. Repertoire diversity used Shannon entropy, and clonality was computed as one minus Shannon entropy divided by ln of productive unique sequence count. A clonotype counted as a dominant or high-frequency T-cell clone when its frequency was 0.5% or higher. Through fastp at Q25 and MiXCR, TCRdb rebuilt clones from the public reads, retaining in-frame beta chains. Rows with one shared CDR3 protein collapse into an entry with the most common genes and DNA. The V and J calls follow TCRdb's processing rather than the paper's. This sample comprises some 4,000 distinct CDR3 sequences, approximately 25% of them detected only once. Less than 15% of the sample is taken by the ten largest.

Recombination joined TRBV6-1 with TRBJ2-7; TRBD1 aligns with 7 central bases. Sequencing was performed on lung tumor tissue. The TCR originated in a man in his sixties with non-small cell lung cancer. CDR3 sequence: CASSIGQVAYEQYF. The nucleotides are TGTGCCAGCAGTATCGGACAGGTTGCCTACGAGCAGTACTTC.